Listed below are T cell receptor beta chains from one sample, sequenced in a study of immune evolution from preneoplasia to lung adenocarcinoma. Method: immunoSEQ multiplex PCR; TCRdb's copy keeps in-frame clones and lacks some. The repertoire consists of under 5,000 clones, with roughly 79% occurring once and the leading ten covering around 5.9%. Material: FFPE adjacent normal lung tissue. These receptors were taken from a person aged 65-85 years with lung adenocarcinoma. Each CDR3 is given with its conserved first and last residue. Each record gives: V gene, D gene, J gene, CDR3 DNA, CDR3 protein. The D gene is left open where the match is weak.

v_call: TRBV4-1
d_call: TRBD1
j_call: TRBJ2-7
cdr3_nt: TGCGCCAGCAGCCACCTCGACAGGGAATGGCAGTACTTC
cdr3_aa: CASSHLDREWQYF

v_call: TRBV5-4
d_call: TRBD2
j_call: TRBJ2-1
cdr3_nt: TGTGCCAGCAGCTCGAACACTCCGGGGGGGCCTGAAAATGAGCAGTTCTTC
cdr3_aa: CASSSNTPGGPENEQFF

v_call: TRBV6-1
d_call: NA
j_call: TRBJ2-1
cdr3_nt: TGTGCCAGCACTCCGGCAGGGGCCTACAATGAGCAGTTCTTC
cdr3_aa: CASTPAGAYNEQFF

v_call: TRBV9
d_call: TRBD1
j_call: TRBJ2-1
cdr3_nt: TGTGCCAGCAGCGTAGAGGGACAGGGGATTGAGCAGTTCTTC
cdr3_aa: CASSVEGQGIEQFF

v_call: TRBV4-2
d_call: NA
j_call: TRBJ2-7
cdr3_nt: TGTGCCAGCAGCCAAGATCGACCTGGACTGGAAGAGCAGTACTTC
cdr3_aa: CASSQDRPGLEEQYF

v_call: TRBV4-3
d_call: NA
j_call: TRBJ2-3
cdr3_nt: TGCGCCAGCAGCCAAGAAGGCCTTAAGGAAGATACGCAGTATTTT
cdr3_aa: CASSQEGLKEDTQYF

v_call: TRBV28
d_call: TRBD1
j_call: TRBJ1-5
cdr3_nt: TGTGCCAGCAGTCTCGGGGACAGGCCCTCGGGGGCCCAGCATTTT
cdr3_aa: CASSLGDRPSGAQHF

v_call: TRBV10-3
d_call: TRBD2
j_call: TRBJ2-1
cdr3_nt: TGTGCCATCAGTGAGCCGGGGGGGGGATACAATGAGCAGTTCTTC
cdr3_aa: CAISEPGGGYNEQFF

v_call: TRBV19
d_call: NA
j_call: TRBJ1-5
cdr3_nt: TGTGCCAGTAGTAAACAGGGAAGTAGCAATCAGCCCCAGCATTTT
cdr3_aa: CASSKQGSSNQPQHF

v_call: TRBV2
d_call: NA
j_call: TRBJ1-1
cdr3_nt: TGTGCCAGCAGGCCAGGCCTGAACACTGAAGCTTTCTTT
cdr3_aa: CASRPGLNTEAFF